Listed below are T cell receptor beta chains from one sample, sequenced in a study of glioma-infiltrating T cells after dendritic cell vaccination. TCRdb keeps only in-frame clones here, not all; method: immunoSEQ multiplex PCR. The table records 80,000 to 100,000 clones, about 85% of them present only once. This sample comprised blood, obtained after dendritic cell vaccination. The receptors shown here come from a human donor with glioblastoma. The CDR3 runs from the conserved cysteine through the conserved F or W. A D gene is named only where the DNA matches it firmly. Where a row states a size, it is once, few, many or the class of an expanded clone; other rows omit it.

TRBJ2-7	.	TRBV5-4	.	CASSLLLETEQYF	TGTGCCAGCAGCTTGCTGTTGGAGACCGAGCAGTACTTC
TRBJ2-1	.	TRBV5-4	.	CASSLVGLSNEQFF	TGTGCCAGCAGCTTGGTGGGGCTAAGCAATGAGCAGTTCTTC
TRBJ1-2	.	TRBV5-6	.	CASSLEAGHYGYTF	TGTGCCAGCAGCTTAGAGGCAGGGCACTATGGCTACACCTTC
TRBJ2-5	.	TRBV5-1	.	CASSLGGSVPKETQYF	TGCGCCAGCTCTCTCGGGGGATCTGTTCCGAAAGAGACCCAGTACTTC
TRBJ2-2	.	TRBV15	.	CATRLSLGDTGELFF	TGTGCCACCAGATTATCGCTAGGGGACACCGGGGAGCTGTTTTTT
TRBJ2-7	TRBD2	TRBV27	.	CASSSRIAGVQYEQYF	TGTGCCAGCAGTTCCCGTATAGCGGGAGTTCAGTACGAGCAGTACTTC
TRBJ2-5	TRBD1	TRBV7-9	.	CASSPIPGTGKETQYF	TGTGCCAGCAGCCCCATCCCCGGGACAGGGAAAGAGACCCAGTACTTC
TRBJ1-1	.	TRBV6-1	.	CASSEGNWANTEAFF	TGTGCCAGCAGTGAAGGGAATTGGGCGAACACTGAAGCTTTCTTT
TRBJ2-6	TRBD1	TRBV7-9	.	CASSLGDRDSGANVLTF	TGTGCCAGCAGCTTAGGGGACAGGGACTCTGGGGCCAACGTCCTGACTTTC
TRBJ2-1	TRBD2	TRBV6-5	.	CASSDTAGGPQQFF	TGTGCCAGCAGTGACACAGCGGGAGGGCCCCAGCAGTTCTTC
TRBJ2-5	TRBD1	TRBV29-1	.	CSATGGLETQYF	TGCAGCGCGACAGGGGGATTGGAGACCCAGTACTTC
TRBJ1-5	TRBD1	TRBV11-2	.	CASSLDSGQGNQPQHF	TGTGCCAGCAGCTTAGATTCGGGACAGGGCAATCAGCCCCAGCATTTT
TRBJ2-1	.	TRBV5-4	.	CASSLADNEQFF	TGTGCCAGCAGCTTGGCGGACAATGAGCAGTTCTTC
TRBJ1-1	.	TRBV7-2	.	CASSLSGSPGRTEAFF	TGTGCCAGCAGCTTAAGTGGATCCCCAGGGAGGACTGAAGCTTTCTTT
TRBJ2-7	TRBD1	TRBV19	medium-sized	CASSVRQGTIYEQYF	TGTGCCAGTAGCGTACGACAGGGAACTATCTACGAGCAGTACTTC
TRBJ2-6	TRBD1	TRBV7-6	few	CASSPMWDRGSGANVLTF	TGTGCCAGCAGCCCCATGTGGGACAGGGGATCTGGGGCCAACGTCCTGACTTTC